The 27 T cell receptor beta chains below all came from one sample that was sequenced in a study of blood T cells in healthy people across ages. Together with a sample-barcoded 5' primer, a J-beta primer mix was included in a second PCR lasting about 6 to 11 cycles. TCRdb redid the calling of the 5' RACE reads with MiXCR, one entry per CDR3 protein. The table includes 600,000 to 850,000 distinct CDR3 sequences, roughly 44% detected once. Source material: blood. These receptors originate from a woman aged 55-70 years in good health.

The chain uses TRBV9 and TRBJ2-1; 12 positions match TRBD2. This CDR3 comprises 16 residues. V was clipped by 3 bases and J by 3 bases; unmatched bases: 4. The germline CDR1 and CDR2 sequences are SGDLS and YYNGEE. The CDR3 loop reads CASSEGLAGIYNEQFF. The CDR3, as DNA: TGTGCCAGCAGCGAGGGACTAGCGGGCATCTACAATGAGCAGTTCTTC.

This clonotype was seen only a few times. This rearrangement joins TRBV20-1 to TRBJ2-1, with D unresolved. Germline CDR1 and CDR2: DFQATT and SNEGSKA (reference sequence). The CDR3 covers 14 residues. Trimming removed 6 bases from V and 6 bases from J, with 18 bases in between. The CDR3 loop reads CSAGSLVVFNEQFF. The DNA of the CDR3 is TGCAGTGCCGGTTCCCTAGTGGTATTCAATGAGCAGTTCTTC.

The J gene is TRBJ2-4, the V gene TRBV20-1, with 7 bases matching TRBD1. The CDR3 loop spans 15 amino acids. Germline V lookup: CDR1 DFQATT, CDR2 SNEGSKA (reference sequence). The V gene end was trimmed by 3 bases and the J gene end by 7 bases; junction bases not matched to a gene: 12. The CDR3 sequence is CSASPQTGSPNIQYF. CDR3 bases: TGCAGTGCTAGTCCCCAGACAGGGAGCCCGAACATTCAGTACTTC.

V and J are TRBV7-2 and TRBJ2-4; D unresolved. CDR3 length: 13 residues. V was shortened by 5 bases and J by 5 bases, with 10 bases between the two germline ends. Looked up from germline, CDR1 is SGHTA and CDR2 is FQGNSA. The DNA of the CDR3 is TGTGCCAGCAGCAAGAAGGTGGAAAACATTCAGTACTTC. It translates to CASSKKVENIQYF. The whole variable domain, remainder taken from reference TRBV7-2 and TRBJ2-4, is GAGVSQSPSNKVTEKGKDVELRCDPISGHTALYWYRQSLGQGLEFLIYFQGNSAPDKSGLPSDRFSAERTGGSVSTLTIQRTQQEDSAVYLCASSKKVENIQYFGAGTRLSVL.

The CDR3 nucleotides read TGTGCCAACACGGGGACCTGGAAGGGGGACCCAACGGACGGTTGCTCACCCCTCCACTTT. This codes for CANTGTWKGDPTDGCSPLHF. The gene calls are TRBV10-3 and TRBJ1-6; possibly TRBD1 for D (6 bases). The germline V and J ends were trimmed by 10 bases and 10 bases, with 38 bases remaining between them. The length of the CDR3 is 20 residues. The V gene's germline CDR1 is ENHRY and CDR2 SYGVKD.

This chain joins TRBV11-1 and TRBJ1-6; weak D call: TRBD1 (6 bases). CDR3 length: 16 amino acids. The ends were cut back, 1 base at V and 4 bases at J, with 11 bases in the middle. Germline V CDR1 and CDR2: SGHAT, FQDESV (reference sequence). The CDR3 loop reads CASSLGGQQYNSPLHF. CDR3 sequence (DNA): TGTGCCAGCAGCTTAGGAGGACAGCAGTATAATTCACCCCTCCACTTT.

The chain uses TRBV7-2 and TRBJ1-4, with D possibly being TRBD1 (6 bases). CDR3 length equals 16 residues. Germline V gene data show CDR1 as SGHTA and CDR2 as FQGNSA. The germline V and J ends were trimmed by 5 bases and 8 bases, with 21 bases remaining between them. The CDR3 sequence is CASSRQAPTSGEKLFF. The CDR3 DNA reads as TGTGCCAGCAGCAGACAGGCGCCAACTTCCGGGGAAAAACTGTTTTTT. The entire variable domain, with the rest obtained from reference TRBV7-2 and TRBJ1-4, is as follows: GAGVSQSPSNKVTEKGKDVELRCDPISGHTALYWYRQSLGQGLEFLIYFQGNSAPDKSGLPSDRFSAERTGGSVSTLTIQRTQQEDSAVYLCASSRQAPTSGEKLFFGSGTQLSVL.

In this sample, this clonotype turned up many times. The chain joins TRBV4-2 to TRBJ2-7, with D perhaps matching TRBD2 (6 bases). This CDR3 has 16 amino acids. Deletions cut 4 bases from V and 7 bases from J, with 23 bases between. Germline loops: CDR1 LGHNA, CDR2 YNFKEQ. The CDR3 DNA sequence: TGTGCCAGCAGCCCTAGCCGGGACTCCTACGGGGATGAGCAGTACTTC. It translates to CASSPSRDSYGDEQYF.

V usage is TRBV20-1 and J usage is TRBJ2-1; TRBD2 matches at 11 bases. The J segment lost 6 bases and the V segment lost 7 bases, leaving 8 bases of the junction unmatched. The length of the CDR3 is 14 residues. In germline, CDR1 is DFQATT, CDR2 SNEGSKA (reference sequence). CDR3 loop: CSDTTSGTPNEQFF. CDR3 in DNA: TGCAGTGACACGACTAGCGGGACCCCCAATGAGCAGTTCTTC.

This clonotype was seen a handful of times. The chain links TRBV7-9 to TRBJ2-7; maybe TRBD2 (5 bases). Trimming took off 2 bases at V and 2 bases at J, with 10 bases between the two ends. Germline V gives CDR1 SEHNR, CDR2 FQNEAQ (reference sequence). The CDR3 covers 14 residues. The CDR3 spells CASSLTGMAYEQYF. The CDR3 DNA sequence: TGTGCCAGCAGCTTAACGGGAATGGCCTACGAGCAGTACTTC.

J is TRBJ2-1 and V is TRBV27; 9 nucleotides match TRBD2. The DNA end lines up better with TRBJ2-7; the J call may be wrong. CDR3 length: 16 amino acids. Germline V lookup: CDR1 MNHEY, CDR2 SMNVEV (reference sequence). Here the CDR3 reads CASSFSSGSSYNEQYF. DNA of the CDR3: TGTGCCAGCAGTTTCAGTAGCGGGAGCTCCTACAATGAGCAGTACTTC.

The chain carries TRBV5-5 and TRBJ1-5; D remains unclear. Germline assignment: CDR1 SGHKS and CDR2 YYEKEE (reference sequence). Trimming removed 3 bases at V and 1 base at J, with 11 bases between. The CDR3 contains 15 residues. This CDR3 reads CASSWSAASNQPQHF. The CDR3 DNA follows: TGTGCCAGCAGCTGGAGTGCGGCGAGCAATCAGCCCCAGCATTTT.

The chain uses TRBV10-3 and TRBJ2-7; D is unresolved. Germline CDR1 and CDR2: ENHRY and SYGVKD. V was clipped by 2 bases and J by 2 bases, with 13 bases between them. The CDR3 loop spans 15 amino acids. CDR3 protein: CAISETVRLTYEQYF. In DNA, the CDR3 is TGTGCCATCAGTGAGACCGTGAGGCTTACCTACGAGCAGTACTTC.

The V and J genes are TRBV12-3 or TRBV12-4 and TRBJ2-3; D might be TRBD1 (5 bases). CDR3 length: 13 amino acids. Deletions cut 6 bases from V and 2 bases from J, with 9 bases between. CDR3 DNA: TGTGCCAGCAGAAGGGGTCCCACAGATACGCAGTATTTT. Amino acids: CASRRGPTDTQYF.

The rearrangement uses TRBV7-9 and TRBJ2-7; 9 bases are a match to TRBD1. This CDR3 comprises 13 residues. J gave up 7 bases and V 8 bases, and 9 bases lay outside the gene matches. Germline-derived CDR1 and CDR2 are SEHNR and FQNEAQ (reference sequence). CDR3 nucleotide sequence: TGTGCCAGCGACCGGGACAGGGATGGAGAGCAGTACTTC. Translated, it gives CASDRDRDGEQYF.

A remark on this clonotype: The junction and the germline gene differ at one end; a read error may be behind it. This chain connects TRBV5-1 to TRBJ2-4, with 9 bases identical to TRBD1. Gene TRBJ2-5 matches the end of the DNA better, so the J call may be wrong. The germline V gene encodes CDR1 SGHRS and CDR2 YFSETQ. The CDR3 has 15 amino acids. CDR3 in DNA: TGCACCAGCTCCGGGACAGGGAAAGGGGTAGAGACCCAGTACTTC. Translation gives CTSSGTGKGVETQYF.

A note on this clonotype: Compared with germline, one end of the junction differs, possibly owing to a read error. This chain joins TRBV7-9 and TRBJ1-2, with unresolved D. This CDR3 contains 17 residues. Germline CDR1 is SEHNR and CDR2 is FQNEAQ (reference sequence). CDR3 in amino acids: CASSPNILEFSNYGHTF. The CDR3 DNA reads TGTGCCAGCAGCCCAAACATATTAGAGTTTTCTAACTATGGCCACACCTTC.

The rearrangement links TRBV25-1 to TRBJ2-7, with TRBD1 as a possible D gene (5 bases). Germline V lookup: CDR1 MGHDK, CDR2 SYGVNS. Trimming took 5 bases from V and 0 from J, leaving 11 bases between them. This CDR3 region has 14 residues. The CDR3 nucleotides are TGTGCCAGCAGTACAGGAAGGGTCTCCTACGAGCAGTACTTC. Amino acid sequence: CASSTGRVSYEQYF.

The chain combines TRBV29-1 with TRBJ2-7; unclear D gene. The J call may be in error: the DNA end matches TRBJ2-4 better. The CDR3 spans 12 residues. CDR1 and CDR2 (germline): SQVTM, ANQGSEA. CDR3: CSVEESSNIQYF. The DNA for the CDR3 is TGCAGCGTTGAAGAGTCATCGAACATTCAGTACTTC.

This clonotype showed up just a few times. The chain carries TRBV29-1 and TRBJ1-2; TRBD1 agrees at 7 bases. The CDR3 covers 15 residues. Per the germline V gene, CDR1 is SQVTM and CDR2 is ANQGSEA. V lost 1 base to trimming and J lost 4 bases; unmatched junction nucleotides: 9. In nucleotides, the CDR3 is TGCAGCGTTGAAGCTTTGCCTTCAGGGGGCTATGGCTACACCTTC. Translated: CSVEALPSGGYGYTF.

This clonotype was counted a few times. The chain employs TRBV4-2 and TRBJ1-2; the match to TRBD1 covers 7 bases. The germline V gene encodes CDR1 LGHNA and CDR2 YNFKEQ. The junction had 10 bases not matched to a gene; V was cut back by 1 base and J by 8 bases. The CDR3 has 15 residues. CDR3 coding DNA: TGTGCCAGCAGCCAAGTGGAGACAGGGTGGGGGGGCTACACCTTC. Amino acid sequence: CASSQVETGWGGYTF.

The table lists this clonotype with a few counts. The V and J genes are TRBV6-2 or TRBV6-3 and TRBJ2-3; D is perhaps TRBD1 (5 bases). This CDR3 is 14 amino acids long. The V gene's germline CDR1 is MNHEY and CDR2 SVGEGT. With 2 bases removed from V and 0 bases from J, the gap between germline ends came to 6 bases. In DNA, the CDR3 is TGTGCCAGCAGTTACGACAGTAGCACAGATACGCAGTATTTT. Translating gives CASSYDSSTDTQYF.

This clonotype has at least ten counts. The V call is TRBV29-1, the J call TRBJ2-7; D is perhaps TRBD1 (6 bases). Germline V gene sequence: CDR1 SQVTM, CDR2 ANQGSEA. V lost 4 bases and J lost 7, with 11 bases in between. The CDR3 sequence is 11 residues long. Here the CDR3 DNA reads TGCAGCGTTGTGGGGGCTCGGGAGCAGTACTTC. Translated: CSVVGAREQYF.

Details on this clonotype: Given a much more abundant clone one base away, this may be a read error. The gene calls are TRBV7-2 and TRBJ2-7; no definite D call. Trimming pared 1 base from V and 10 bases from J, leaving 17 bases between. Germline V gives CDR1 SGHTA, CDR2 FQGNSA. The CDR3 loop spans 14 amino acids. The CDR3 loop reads CASSLVASPKVQYF. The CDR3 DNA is TGTGCCAGCAGCTTAGTAGCTAGTCCAAAGGTACAGTACTTC.

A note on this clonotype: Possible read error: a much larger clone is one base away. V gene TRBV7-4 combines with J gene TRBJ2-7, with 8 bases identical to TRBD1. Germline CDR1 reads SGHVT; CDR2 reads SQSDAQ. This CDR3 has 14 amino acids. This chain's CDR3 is CTSSTRQGSYEQYF. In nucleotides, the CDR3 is TGTACCAGCAGCACTAGACAGGGGTCCTACGAGCAGTACTTC.

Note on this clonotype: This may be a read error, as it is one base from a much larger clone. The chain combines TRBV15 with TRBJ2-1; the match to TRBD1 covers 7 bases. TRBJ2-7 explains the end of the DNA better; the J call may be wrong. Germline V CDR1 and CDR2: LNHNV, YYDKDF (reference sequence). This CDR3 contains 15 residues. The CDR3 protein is CATSSNRGQYNEQYF. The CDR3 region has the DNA TGTGCCACCAGCTCTAACAGGGGACAGTACAATGAGCAGTACTTC.

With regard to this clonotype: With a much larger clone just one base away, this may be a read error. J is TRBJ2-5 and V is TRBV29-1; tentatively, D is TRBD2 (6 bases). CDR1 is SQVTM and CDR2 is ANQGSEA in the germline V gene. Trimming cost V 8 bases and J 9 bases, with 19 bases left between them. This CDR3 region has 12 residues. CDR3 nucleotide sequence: TGCAGCATTGGGGGGACCGGGGAGGCCCAGTACTTC. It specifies CSIGGTGEAQYF.